Below, 9 T cell receptor beta chains from the same sample are listed, as sequenced in a study of T cell clones after liver transplantation (dated by TCRdb to about 2019). Explained via the paper, the time point label denotes: pre-transplant. The library relied on the immunoSEQ multiplex PCR assay. TCRdb re-hosts the immuneACCESS table, in-frame sequences only. Its copies lack some clones; in the studies checked, an unresolved V gene accounts for under half of them, and the cause for the rest is not known. This sample lists about 100,000 clones; approximately 78% were detected once. Of the sample, about 0.89% is held by the ten largest clones. This sample comprised CD4+ T cells from blood, obtained before liver transplant. These TCRs come from a human donor who received a liver transplant.

The genes are TRBV25-1 and TRBJ2-2; the match to TRBD1 covers 9 bases. In germline, CDR1 is MGHDK, CDR2 SYGVNS. This CDR3 region has 15 residues. After removal of 4 bases from V and 5 bases from J, the junction contained 5 bases not matched to a gene. CDR3 in DNA: TGTGCCAGCAGTGCCCGGGACAGGGTAACCGGGGAGCTGTTTTTT. This codes for CASSARDRVTGELFF.

This chain links TRBV19 with TRBJ1-2, with D possibly being TRBD1 (6 bases). V lost 6 bases and J lost 7, with 12 bases in between. Germline V gene data show CDR1 as LNHDA and CDR2 as SQIVND (reference sequence). The length of the CDR3 is 12 residues. The CDR3 sequence is CASSRQGSGYTF. The CDR3 coding sequence is TGTGCCAGTAGCCGGCAGGGGAGTGGCTACACCTTC.

The chain is built from TRBV2 and TRBJ2-1; a weak D match, TRBD2 (6 bases). CDR3 length equals 13 residues. From germline, CDR1 is SNHLY and CDR2 FYNNEI. V was cut by 8 bases and J by 0 bases, with 8 bases left in between. The CDR3 sequence is CASGGSSYNEQFF. DNA of the CDR3: TGTGCCAGCGGAGGGAGCTCCTACAATGAGCAGTTCTTC.

This chain joins TRBV5-4 and TRBJ2-7; 8 bases fit TRBD2. This CDR3 region has 15 residues. With 0 bases clipped from V and 6 bases from J, the junction kept 8 bases outside the gene matches. Germline V gene data show CDR1 as SGHNT and CDR2 as YYREEE (reference sequence). CDR3 residues: CASSLGGTRVVEQYF. CDR3 coding DNA: TGTGCCAGCAGCTTGGGAGGGACTAGGGTCGTCGAGCAGTACTTC.

The chain recombines TRBV6-6 with TRBJ2-1, with TRBD1 matching over 9 bases. The germline V gene has CDR1 MNHNY and CDR2 SVGAGI (reference sequence). The CDR3 is 14 amino acids. Unmatched junction bases numbered 14, after V lost 5 bases and J lost 15 bases. As DNA, the CDR3 is TGTGCCAGCAGTGCCTTGGGATTTCGGGACAGGGCGTTCTTC. Its translation: CASSALGFRDRAFF.

This clone has just one count. The rearrangement links TRBV19 to TRBJ1-5, with D perhaps matching TRBD1 (6 bases). V was trimmed by 5 bases and J by 7 bases, leaving 12 bases between them. Germline CDR1 LNHDA, CDR2 SQIVND (reference sequence). CDR3 length: 13 residues. This chain's CDR3 is CASSGGAGQPQHF. DNA of the CDR3: TGTGCCAGTAGTGGGGGGGCAGGGCAGCCCCAGCATTTT.

This chain joins TRBV27 and TRBJ1-4, with 9 bases fitting TRBD1. This CDR3 region has 15 residues. The junction had 7 bases not matched to a gene; V was cut back by 4 bases and J by 7 bases. CDR1 and CDR2 (germline): MNHEY, SMNVEV (reference sequence). The CDR3 here is CASSSPGQGTEKLFF. CDR3 in DNA: TGTGCCAGCAGTTCACCGGGACAGGGTACTGAAAAACTGTTTTTT.

V gene TRBV2 combines with J gene TRBJ2-7; 7 nucleotides line up with TRBD2. The germline V gene encodes CDR1 SNHLY and CDR2 FYNNEI. Germline trimming cut 4 bases from V and 3 bases from J; bases unmatched to any gene: 9. This CDR3 region has 15 residues. This CDR3 reads CASSAASGGLYEQYF. The CDR3 nucleotides are TGTGCCAGCAGTGCGGCTAGCGGAGGTCTCTACGAGCAGTACTTC.

The V gene is TRBV5-1, the J gene TRBJ1-5; tentative D call: TRBD1 (5 bases). Germline CDR1 is SGHRS and CDR2 is YFSETQ. The CDR3 contains 13 residues. V dropped 5 bases and J dropped 4 bases, with 10 bases sitting between them. CDR3 DNA sequence: TGCGCCAGCAGGGGGGAGGAGAATCAGCCCCAGCATTTT. Residues: CASRGEENQPQHF.